Following are 3 T cell receptor beta chains from one sample sequenced in a study of type 1 and type 2 diabetes patients. Genomic DNA was the PCR template. Amplification of the beta chain CDR3 used 30 forward and 13 reverse multiplex primers. Using its own MiXCR run on the multiplex PCR reads, TCRdb lists one record per CDR3 protein. The repertoire holds under 300,000 distinct CDR3 sequences, with 45% to 60% as singletons. Specimen: peripheral blood mononuclear cells (PBMCs). Every receptor here comes from a man aged 18-30 years with type 2 diabetes.

This clonotype appeared once. A single base separates this from a much larger clone, so it may be a read error. The chain has TRBV7-3 and TRBJ2-7; D is undetermined. Per germline, CDR1 SGHTA and CDR2 FQGTGA. The length of the CDR3 is 12 residues. V lost 0 bases to trimming and J lost 8 bases, with 8 bases between them. CDR3 sequence (DNA): TGTGCCAGCAGCTTAACAAGGGAACAGCAGTACTTC. Translating gives CASSLTREQQYF.

In its sample, this clonotype was seen a few times. The chain carries TRBV12-3 or TRBV12-4 and TRBJ1-1, with a weak D call TRBD1 (6 bases). The germline V and J ends were trimmed by 3 bases and 7 bases, with 12 bases remaining between them. The CDR3 spans 13 residues. The CDR3 DNA reads TGTGCCAGCAGTTTTGGGGGGCTGGGTGAAGCTTTCTTT. It encodes CASSFGGLGEAFF.

This chain links TRBV6-1 with TRBJ2-2, with TRBD1 matching 8 bases. This CDR3 spans 13 amino acids. Germline V lookup: CDR1 MNHNS, CDR2 SASEGT. V dropped 7 bases and J dropped 6; count of bases not matched to a gene: 4. The CDR3 region is CASTNRGAGELFF. In DNA form, the CDR3 reads TGTGCCAGCACAAACAGGGGGGCCGGGGAGCTGTTTTTT.